A single sample gave rise to the 27 T cell receptor beta chains below, sequenced in a study of shared clonotypes between healthy human individuals. The protocol was immunoSEQ multiplex PCR, while the TCRdb copy is restricted to in-frame clones and leaves out a portion. This sample has 2,500,000 or so clones, with more than 90% found just once. Specimen: naive CD4+ T cells sorted from blood. Subset here: CD45RA+ positively selected. All receptors come from a man between 18 and 35 years old in good health.

V is TRBV12-5 and J is TRBJ2-1; 7 nucleotides match TRBD2. Germline V gene lookup returns CDR1 LGHNT and CDR2 FRNRAP. V trimming: 6 bases; J trimming: 8 bases; junction bases outside the gene matches: 13. This CDR3 region has 15 residues. This CDR3 is CASGSFRGRADEQFF. For the CDR3, the DNA is TGTGCTAGTGGATCCTTTCGGGGGAGGGCCGATGAGCAGTTCTTC. Based on the CDR3 plus reference TRBV12-5 and TRBJ2-1, the full variable domain is DARVTQTPRHKVTEMGQEVTMRCQPILGHNTVFWYRQTMMQGLELLAYFRNRAPLDDSGMPKDRFSAEMPDATLATLKIQPSEPRDSAVYFCASGSFRGRADEQFFGPGTRLTVL.

This clone was counted ten times or more. Other DNA sequences in this specimen translate into the identical CDR3. V is TRBV30 and J is TRBJ2-7; 7 bases line up with TRBD1. There are 12 residues in the CDR3. Germline V CDR1 and CDR2: GTSNPN, SVGIG (reference sequence). V lost 1 base to trimming and J lost 7 bases; unmatched junction nucleotides: 4. DNA for the CDR3: TGTGCCTGGAGTGGGACAGGAAGGGAGCAGTACTTC. This gives the protein CAWSGTGREQYF.

This chain links TRBV29-1 with TRBJ2-2; 9 bases agree with TRBD1. Looked up from germline, CDR1 is SQVTM and CDR2 is ANQGSEA. The V and J ends lost 7 bases and 0 bases, in that order; junction bases with no gene match: 12. This CDR3 contains 17 residues. The CDR3 is CSATTGTGRTNTGELFF. DNA of the CDR3: TGCAGCGCTACCACCGGGACAGGGAGAACGAACACCGGGGAGCTGTTTTTT.

Turning to this clone: Other nucleotide sequences in the sample specify the same CDR3. V usage is TRBV11-2 and J usage is TRBJ1-2; TRBD1 agrees at 8 bases. V gave up 4 bases and J gave up 5 bases; unmatched junction bases: 9. In germline, CDR1 is SGHAT, CDR2 FQNNGV. The CDR3 sequence is 15 residues long. The CDR3 protein is CASSSSDRGDYGYTF. The CDR3 DNA is TGTGCCAGCAGCTCCAGCGACAGGGGAGATTATGGCTACACCTTC.

The sample holds a few counts of this clone. The chain links TRBV18 to TRBJ1-5; D possibly corresponds to TRBD1 (6 bases). Germline CDR1 reads KGHSH; CDR2 reads LQKENI. Deletions cut 3 bases from V and 2 bases from J, with 11 bases between. The length of the CDR3 is 15 residues. The CDR3 DNA reads TGTGCCAGCTCACCGGATTCAGGGGGCAATCAGCCCCAGCATTTT. Protein: CASSPDSGGNQPQHF.

The chain has TRBV7-2 and TRBJ2-7, with TRBD2 matching over 8 bases. The V gene's germline CDR1 is SGHTA and CDR2 FQGNSA. CDR3 size: 15 residues. J was trimmed by 6 bases and V by 3 bases; bases with no gene match: 10. The CDR3: CASSLRGAGVREQYF. The DNA for the CDR3 is TGTGCCAGCAGCTTGAGAGGAGCGGGAGTACGCGAGCAGTACTTC.

The chain joins TRBV6-6 to TRBJ2-3; 9 bases line up with TRBD2. There are 14 residues in the CDR3. The J segment lost 1 base and the V segment lost 7 bases, leaving 3 bases of the junction unmatched. Germline-derived CDR1 and CDR2 are MNHNY and SVGAGI (reference sequence). The CDR3 spells CASKERGGTDTQYF. The CDR3 bases are TGTGCCAGCAAGGAGCGGGGGGGCACAGATACGCAGTATTTT.

The chain uses TRBV12-5 and TRBJ2-7; a weak D match, TRBD1 (5 bases). Germline assignment: CDR1 LGHNT and CDR2 FRNRAP. Between the trimmed V and J ends, which lost 6 bases and 2 bases, there was a span of 14 bases. There are 14 residues in the CDR3. In DNA, the CDR3 is TGTGCTAGTGGCGCGGACATGATCGCCTACGAGCAGTACTTC. It codes for CASGADMIAYEQYF.

The CDR3, as DNA: TGTGCCAGCAGTGAAGTCCGGGAGGGTGAAAAACTGTTTTTT. Protein sequence: CASSEVREGEKLFF. V gene TRBV6-1 combines with J gene TRBJ1-4, with unresolved D. The V end was cut by 1 base, the J end by 7 bases, with 10 bases between. CDR1 is MNHNS, CDR2 SASEGT, per germline. The CDR3 has 14 amino acids.

V is TRBV27 and J is TRBJ2-1; no reliable D call. The CDR3 is made up of 13 amino acids. The ends were cut back, 2 bases at V and 7 bases at J, with 9 bases in the middle. Germline V gene data show CDR1 as MNHEY and CDR2 as SMNVEV (reference sequence). Here the CDR3 DNA reads TGTGCCAGCAGTTTAAAGGATCGGAATGAGCAGTTCTTC. Encoded protein: CASSLKDRNEQFF.

V and J are TRBV19 and TRBJ1-5; D is uncertain. The length of the CDR3 is 13 residues. V was clipped by 3 bases and J by 6 bases, with 9 bases between them. CDR1 and CDR2 (germline): LNHDA, SQIVND (reference sequence). The CDR3 DNA reads as TGTGCCAGTAGTATTTTATCAGTTCAGCCCCAGCATTTT. Translation: CASSILSVQPQHF.

As to this clone: This CDR3 is also generated by other DNA sequences in the sample. This chain joins TRBV9 and TRBJ2-1; D might be TRBD1 or TRBD2, each matching 6 bases. Per germline, CDR1 SGDLS and CDR2 YYNGEE. V lost 0 bases and J 4 bases, leaving 11 bases between the germline ends. This CDR3 has 15 amino acids. CDR3 nucleotides: TGTGCCAGCAGCGTAGACGGGGGCGCTTACAATGAGCAGTTCTTC. Translating it yields CASSVDGGAYNEQFF.

The rearrangement joins TRBV5-6 to TRBJ2-1; 9 bases match TRBD1. The junction had 6 bases not matched to a gene; V was cut back by 4 bases and J by 4 bases. CDR3 length: 15 amino acids. Germline-derived CDR1 and CDR2 are SGHDT and YYEEEE. CDR3 nucleotides: TGTGCCAGCAGCGTGAAGACAGGGGGTTACAATGAGCAGTTCTTC. Amino acids: CASSVKTGGYNEQFF.

The rearrangement uses TRBV12-5 and TRBJ2-7; D uncertain. The CDR3 contains 16 residues. V lost 0 bases and J lost 0, with 12 bases in between. CDR1 LGHNT and CDR2 FRNRAP come from the germline V gene. The CDR3 loop is CASGLVRAPSSYEQYF. In nucleotides, the CDR3 is TGTGCTAGTGGTTTGGTACGTGCACCGAGCTCCTACGAGCAGTACTTC.

The chain uses TRBV28 and TRBJ2-7, with D tentatively TRBD2 (6 bases). CDR3 size: 15 residues. Trimming took off 2 bases at V and 7 bases at J, with 18 bases between the two ends. Per germline, CDR1 MDHEN and CDR2 SYDVKM. The CDR3 coding sequence is TGTGCCAGCAGTTTAGGTGTGGGAGGACTGAAGGAGCAGTACTTC. This encodes CASSLGVGGLKEQYF.

J is TRBJ2-6 and V is TRBV11-2; TRBD1 agrees at 7 bases. Germline CDR1 is SGHAT and CDR2 is FQNNGV. The length of the CDR3 is 16 residues. The ends lost 2 bases at V and 2 bases at J; junction bases unmatched: 3. CDR3 residues: CASSLRQGAGANVLTF. Here the CDR3 DNA reads TGTGCCAGCAGCTTAAGACAGGGTGCTGGGGCCAACGTCCTGACTTTC. Together with reference TRBV11-2 and TRBJ2-6, the CDR3 gives the full variable domain: EAGVAQSPRYKIIEKRQSVAFWCNPISGHATLYWYQQILGQGPKLLIQFQNNGVVDDSQLPKDRFSAERLKGVDSTLKIQPAKLEDSAVYLCASSLRQGAGANVLTFGAGSRLTVL.

This chain uses TRBV27 with TRBJ2-7; perhaps TRBD1 as D (6 bases). This CDR3 is 15 amino acids long. The germline V gene has CDR1 MNHEY and CDR2 SMNVEV (reference sequence). The ends were cut back, 5 bases at V and 2 bases at J, with 16 bases in the middle. The CDR3 is CASSPRDIGTYEQYF. CDR3 DNA: TGTGCCAGCAGTCCAAGGGACATCGGAACCTACGAGCAGTACTTC.

Regarding this clone: This sample also contains other DNA sequences that code for the same CDR3. This rearrangement joins TRBV28 to TRBJ1-5; a weak D match, TRBD1 (5 bases). The CDR3 is 11 residues long. V was shortened by 6 bases and J by 6 bases, with 6 bases between the two germline ends. The V gene's germline CDR1 is MDHEN and CDR2 SYDVKM. The CDR3 DNA is TGTGCCAGCAGGGGGGGTCAGCCCCAGCATTTT. It is translated as CASRGGQPQHF.

Note on this clone: Other nucleotide sequences in the sample specify the same CDR3. The J gene is TRBJ2-2, the V gene TRBV7-2, with D unclear. In germline, CDR1 is SGHTA, CDR2 FQGNSA. The V end was cut by 5 bases, the J end by 3 bases, with 4 bases between. The CDR3 runs to 12 residues. The CDR3 DNA is TGTGCCAGCAGCACTTACACCGGGGAGCTGTTTTTT. This sequence encodes CASSTYTGELFF.

A few counts support this clone. The rearrangement uses TRBV5-1 and TRBJ1-6, with no clear D. The V end lost 4 bases, the J end lost 0 bases, and 14 bases lay between the germline ends. Germline V gene data show CDR1 as SGHRS and CDR2 as YFSETQ. The CDR3 length is 17 residues. The CDR3 here is CASSDGLQSSYNSPLHF. In nucleotides, the CDR3 is TGCGCCAGCAGCGACGGACTGCAAAGCTCCTATAATTCACCCCTCCACTTT.

This CDR3 reads CASMTWNTGELFF. CDR3 sequence (DNA): TGTGCCAGCATGACATGGAACACCGGGGAGCTGTTTTTT. The chain carries TRBV6-1 and TRBJ2-2, with no clear D. The V end was cut by 7 bases, the J end by 1 base, with 7 bases between. Germline V gives CDR1 MNHNS, CDR2 SASEGT. The CDR3 consists of 13 residues.

The chain recombines TRBV6-5 with TRBJ2-1; maybe TRBD1 (5 bases). The V gene lost 3 bases and the J gene lost 6 bases, with 12 bases spanning the gap. The CDR3 is made up of 14 amino acids. Germline-derived CDR1 and CDR2 are MNHEY and SVGAGI. The CDR3 reads CASSYGREVNEQFF. The CDR3 nucleotides read TGTGCCAGCAGTTATGGCAGGGAAGTCAATGAGCAGTTCTTC.

The CDR3 loop reads CASSLDWAGRAFF. CDR3 DNA sequence: TGTGCCAGCAGCTTAGATTGGGCAGGGAGGGCTTTCTTT. The chain uses TRBV11-2 and TRBJ1-1; D perhaps matches TRBD1 (5 bases). Trimming pared 0 bases from V and 11 bases from J, leaving 13 bases between. In germline, CDR1 is SGHAT, CDR2 FQNNGV. CDR3 length equals 13 residues.

The V and J genes are TRBV11-2 and TRBJ2-3; 11 positions match TRBD1. The J segment lost 5 bases and the V segment lost 0 bases, leaving 1 base of the junction unmatched. CDR1 SGHAT and CDR2 FQNNGV come from the germline V gene. This CDR3 comprises 15 residues. The CDR3 DNA is TGTGCCAGCAGCTTAGATGGGACAGGGGGAGATACGCAGTATTTT. Protein product: CASSLDGTGGDTQYF.

The chain joins TRBV28 to TRBJ1-6; the match to TRBD1 covers 8 bases. V dropped 5 bases and J dropped 2; count of bases not matched to a gene: 8. This CDR3 contains 17 residues. Looked up from germline, CDR1 is MDHEN and CDR2 is SYDVKM. The CDR3 DNA sequence: TGTGCCAGCAGTACCGGACAGGGAAGGACCTATAATTCACCCCTCCACTTT. It specifies CASSTGQGRTYNSPLHF.

The rearrangement links TRBV14 to TRBJ2-3; maybe TRBD2 (6 bases). CDR3 length: 13 amino acids. CDR1 and CDR2 from the germline V gene are SGHDN and FVKESK. Trimming left V 5 bases short and J 6 bases short, with 12 bases between. CDR3 nucleotide sequence: TGTGCCAGCAGCGGGAGACTAGTGGATACGCAGTATTTT. This sequence encodes CASSGRLVDTQYF.

The chain employs TRBV10-2 and TRBJ2-5; D call uncertain. The CDR3 loop spans 13 amino acids. The germline gives CDR1 WSHSY, CDR2 SAAADI. Trimming took off 8 bases at V and 4 bases at J, with 14 bases between the two ends. The CDR3 DNA sequence: TGCGCCAGCTCGCCGCAGCCGGTAGAGACCCAGTACTTC. As protein: CASSPQPVETQYF.